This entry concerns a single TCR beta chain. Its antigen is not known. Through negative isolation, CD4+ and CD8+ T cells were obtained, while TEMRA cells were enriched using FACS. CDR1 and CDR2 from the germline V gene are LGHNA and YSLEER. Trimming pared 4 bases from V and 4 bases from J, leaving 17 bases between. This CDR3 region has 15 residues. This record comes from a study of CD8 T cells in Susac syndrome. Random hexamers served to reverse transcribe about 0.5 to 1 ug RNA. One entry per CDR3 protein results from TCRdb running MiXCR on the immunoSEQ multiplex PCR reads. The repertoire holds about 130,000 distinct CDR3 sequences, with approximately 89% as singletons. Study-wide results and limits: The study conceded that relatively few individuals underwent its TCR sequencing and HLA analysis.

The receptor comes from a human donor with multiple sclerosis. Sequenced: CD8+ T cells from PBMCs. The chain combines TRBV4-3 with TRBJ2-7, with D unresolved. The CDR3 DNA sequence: TGCGCCAGCAGCCTCATGGCAGCCCCCGAATACGAGCAGTACTTC. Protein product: CASSLMAAPEYEQYF.